This TCR beta chain was identified during a study of identical twins' blood T cells. About this clonotype itself: Its specificity is not known.

Three pairs of healthy female monozygous twins were the donors. Reared together, all three twin pairs probably met the same infectious agents and vaccines. This CDR3 has 14 amino acids. V lost 0 bases and J lost 6, with 10 bases in between. Germline V lookup: CDR1 SGHRS, CDR2 YFSETQ. Study-wide results and caveats: Twin similarity might stem from environmental factors, not only genetics.

Study processing details: Per-library CDR3 reads ranged about 2.2 to 4 million; clonotypes, ~85,000 to ~500,000. TCRdb ran MiXCR on the 5' RACE reads and lists one entry per CDR3 protein. The V and J calls, along with clone size, are taken from TCRdb and not from the paper's own processing. This sample has fewer than 450,000 distinct CDR3 sequences, with about 28% found just once. The J gene is TRBJ2-1, the V gene TRBV5-1; perhaps TRBD2 as D (5 bases). Sequenced: PBMCs. This sequence was found in a woman aged 18-49 years in good health. This chain's CDR3 is CASSLELGGNEQFF. CDR3 in DNA: TGCGCCAGCAGCTTGGAACTAGGAGGCAATGAGCAGTTCTTC.